This T cell receptor (beta chain) was retrieved from a study of graft-versus-host responses after intestinal transplantation. Looking at the study overall: Uniformly, recipients were administered anti-thymocyte globulin induction with subsequent tacrolimus and steroids for 2 to 3 years. Study observations and caveats: Peak circulating GvH clone levels were associated with early post-transplant HvG declines. GvH clones appeared in recipient marrow, some first in ileum or blood.

This table comes from immunoSEQ multiplex PCR, and its TCRdb copy is limited to in-frame clones, with some not included. The data contain some 97,000 clones, roughly 87% of them singletons. Trimming took 6 bases from V and 10 from J, leaving 16 bases between them. The CDR3 totals 13 residues. CDR1 is SNHLY, CDR2 FYNNEI, per germline. This clone was seen more than once but under ten times. What it binds is not known. The V gene is TRBV2, the J gene TRBJ1-3; D is perhaps TRBD1 (5 bases). The sequence was obtained from a human donor who was the organ donor for an intestinal transplant. This specimen was unstimulated CD4+ T cells sorted from spleen or lymph node cells, taken before transplant. This chain's CDR3 is CASRGLKEGTIYF. The CDR3 coding sequence is TGTGCCAGCAGGGGCCTCAAGGAGGGGACCATATATTTT. Combining the CDR3 with reference TRBV2 and TRBJ1-3 gives the whole variable domain EPEVTQTPSHQVTQMGQEVILRCVPISNHLYFYWYRQILGQKVEFLVSFYNNEISEKSEIFDDQFSVERPDGSNFTLKIRSTKLEDSAMYFCASRGLKEGTIYFGEGSWLTVV.